These T cell receptor beta chains were read from a single sample in a study of OX40 agonist ivuxolimab in advanced cancers. The method was immunoSEQ multiplex PCR; TCRdb's version includes in-frame clones alone and lacks a portion of them. In the table there are about 59,000 clones, approximately 91% of which are singletons. Sample: CD4+ or CD8+ T cells sorted from blood, taken in a trial of the OX40 agonist ivuxolimab. The receptors shown here come from an adult with an advanced solid tumor such as melanoma, head and neck, liver or kidney cancer. Both conserved end residues are part of each CDR3. The order of the fields is J gene, D gene, V gene, clone size, CDR3 protein, CDR3 DNA. The D gene is left open where the match is weak. The size of a clone is reported for some rows only, either as once, few or many, or as a class for expanded clones.

j_gene: TRBJ2-7; d_gene: -; v_gene: TRBV30; abundance: -; CDR3aa: CAWSGLQGWGEQYF; CDR3nt: TGTGCCTGGAGTGGCCTTCAGGGATGGGGCGAGCAGTACTTC
j_gene: TRBJ2-2; d_gene: -; v_gene: TRBV9; abundance: -; CDR3aa: CASTPGEGATGELFF; CDR3nt: TGTGCCAGCACCCCAGGGGAGGGGGCGACCGGGGAGCTGTTTTTT
j_gene: TRBJ2-1; d_gene: -; v_gene: TRBV19; abundance: -; CDR3aa: CASTEHQGEQFF; CDR3nt: TGTGCCAGTACCGAACACCAGGGAGAGCAGTTCTTC
j_gene: TRBJ2-2; d_gene: -; v_gene: TRBV4-2; abundance: -; CDR3aa: CASSQAFLGNGELFF; CDR3nt: TGTGCCAGCAGCCAAGCGTTTTTGGGTAACGGGGAGCTGTTTTTT
j_gene: TRBJ2-7; d_gene: -; v_gene: TRBV4-3; abundance: -; CDR3aa: CASSQALLTSTLTYEQYF; CDR3nt: TGCGCCAGCAGCCAAGCCCTCTTGACTAGTACCCTTACCTACGAGCAGTACTTC
j_gene: TRBJ2-5; d_gene: -; v_gene: TRBV11-2; abundance: -; CDR3aa: CASSLTSQETQYF; CDR3nt: TGTGCCAGCAGCTTGACCAGCCAAGAGACCCAGTACTTC
j_gene: TRBJ1-5; d_gene: -; v_gene: TRBV19; abundance: -; CDR3aa: CASSIPGNQPQHF; CDR3nt: TGTGCCAGTAGTATCCCGGGGAATCAGCCCCAGCATTTT
j_gene: TRBJ2-2; d_gene: TRBD2; v_gene: TRBV28; abundance: -; CDR3aa: CASSLLAGGIGELFF; CDR3nt: TGTGCCAGCAGTTTACTAGCGGGAGGTATCGGGGAGCTGTTTTTT
j_gene: TRBJ1-1; d_gene: -; v_gene: TRBV28; abundance: once; CDR3aa: CASSSTVTEAFF; CDR3nt: TGTGCCAGCAGTTCTACGGTCACTGAAGCTTTCTTT
j_gene: TRBJ1-6; d_gene: TRBD1; v_gene: TRBV28; abundance: -; CDR3aa: CASSSLTGTGKNSYNSPLHF; CDR3nt: TGTGCCAGCAGTTCCTTAACCGGGACAGGGAAGAACTCCTATAATTCACCCCTCCACTTT
j_gene: TRBJ2-1; d_gene: -; v_gene: TRBV27; abundance: -; CDR3aa: CASSLRVRDPYNEQFF; CDR3nt: TGTGCCAGCAGTTTAAGGGTGAGGGACCCCTACAATGAGCAGTTCTTC
j_gene: TRBJ1-1; d_gene: -; v_gene: TRBV11-3; abundance: -; CDR3aa: CASSLDGTAGTEAFF; CDR3nt: TGTGCCAGCAGCTTAGACGGGACGGCGGGAACTGAAGCTTTCTTT
j_gene: TRBJ2-1; d_gene: TRBD2; v_gene: TRBV2; abundance: -; CDR3aa: CASRPEELAGVDNEQFF; CDR3nt: TGTGCCAGCAGGCCCGAGGAACTAGCGGGGGTCGACAATGAGCAGTTCTTC
j_gene: TRBJ2-1; d_gene: TRBD1; v_gene: TRBV6-5; abundance: -; CDR3aa: CAGSTGPNEQFF; CDR3nt: TGTGCCGGATCGACAGGGCCCAATGAGCAGTTCTTC
j_gene: TRBJ2-5; d_gene: TRBD2; v_gene: TRBV28; abundance: -; CDR3aa: CASSFVGGGDETQYF; CDR3nt: TGTGCCAGCAGTTTCGTCGGGGGGGGAGACGAGACCCAGTACTTC
j_gene: TRBJ2-7; d_gene: -; v_gene: TRBV27; abundance: -; CDR3aa: CASSLSGRVTYEQYF; CDR3nt: TGTGCCAGCAGTTTATCAGGGCGGGTAACCTACGAGCAGTACTTC
j_gene: TRBJ2-7; d_gene: TRBD2; v_gene: TRBV6-6; abundance: once; CDR3aa: CASTATSGSSYEQYF; CDR3nt: TGTGCCAGCACCGCTACTAGCGGGAGCTCCTACGAGCAGTACTTC
j_gene: TRBJ2-5; d_gene: TRBD1; v_gene: TRBV14; abundance: -; CDR3aa: CASSRGQGETQYF; CDR3nt: TGTGCCAGCAGCCGTGGACAGGGGGAGACCCAGTACTTC
j_gene: TRBJ2-7; d_gene: TRBD1; v_gene: TRBV6-6; abundance: -; CDR3aa: CASSRTGTGGEYEQYF; CDR3nt: TGTGCCAGCAGCCGTACCGGGACAGGGGGCGAATACGAGCAGTACTTC
j_gene: TRBJ1-6; d_gene: TRBD1; v_gene: TRBV29-1; abundance: -; CDR3aa: CSVETGGNTPLHF; CDR3nt: TGCAGCGTGGAGACAGGGGGCAACACACCCCTCCACTTT
j_gene: TRBJ1-1; d_gene: TRBD1; v_gene: TRBV29-1; abundance: -; CDR3aa: CSVRGWVTEAFF; CDR3nt: TGCAGCGTCAGGGGGTGGGTCACTGAAGCTTTCTTT
j_gene: TRBJ2-1; d_gene: -; v_gene: TRBV6-1; abundance: once; CDR3aa: CASSEAPSGFDEQFF; CDR3nt: TGTGCCAGCAGTGAAGCGCCTTCCGGGTTCGATGAGCAGTTCTTC
j_gene: TRBJ1-2; d_gene: -; v_gene: TRBV11-2; abundance: -; CDR3aa: CASSPQVSSQGIYGYTF; CDR3nt: TGTGCCAGCAGCCCCCAAGTCTCAAGTCAGGGAATCTATGGCTACACCTTC
j_gene: TRBJ2-7; d_gene: TRBD1; v_gene: TRBV5-1; abundance: -; CDR3aa: CASSQPGQAYEQYF; CDR3nt: TGCGCCAGCAGCCAACCGGGACAGGCCTACGAGCAGTACTTC